This is a list of T cell receptor beta chains from one sample in a study of cytotoxic CD8 clonotypes in ibrutinib-treated CLL. The table came from immunoSEQ multiplex PCR; TCRdb's copy has only in-frame clones and leaves some out. The repertoire holds about 140,000 clones, with approximately 80% as singletons. The source was PBMCs, collected after 36 months of ibrutinib treatment. The receptor source for this set is a human donor with chronic lymphocytic leukemia. The CDR3 runs from the conserved cysteine through the conserved F or W. D genes are given only for firm matches. Size is stated for part of the rows, as once, few or many counts, or as a class when the clone is expanded.

>TRBJ2-7|TRBD1|.|TRBV7-2
TGTGCCAGCAGCTGGGGGACAGACAGAACCTACGAGCAGTACTTC
CASSWGTDRTYEQYF
>TRBJ2-7|.|.|TRBV5-1
TGCGCCAGCAGCCTCCAGGGGTACGAGCAGTACTTC
CASSLQGYEQYF
>TRBJ1-5|.|.|TRBV27
TGTGCCAGCAGTTGGGACTCCGGATCCGGCCAGCCCCAGCATTTT
CASSWDSGSGQPQHF
>TRBJ2-1|.|.|TRBV29-1
TGCAGCGTCTCCAAGGGAGGGGGACTGGGCTCCTACAATGAGCAGTTCTTC
CSVSKGGGLGSYNEQFF
>TRBJ1-5|TRBD1|.|TRBV5-6
TGTGCCAGCAGCCCGCACAGGGGGACGTTGGATCAGCCCCAGCATTTT
CASSPHRGTLDQPQHF
>TRBJ1-2|TRBD1|.|TRBV11-1
TGTGCCAGCAGCTTGGACAGGGGGGGATATGGCTACACCTTC
CASSLDRGGYGYTF
>TRBJ1-6|.|.|TRBV6-5
TGTGCCAGCAGAGGGTGGGATTCACCCCTCCACTTT
CASRGWDSPLHF
>TRBJ1-2|.|.|TRBV5-4
TGTGCCAGCAGCTTTGTTGGGGGCTACACCTTC
CASSFVGGYTF
>TRBJ2-1|.|.|TRBV4-2
TGTGCCAGCAGCTTAGCTTTTTACAATGAGCAGTTCTTC
CASSLAFYNEQFF
>TRBJ2-5|.|few|TRBV11-1
TGTGCCAGCAGCTTAGATTCCCCCGGACAGTACTTC
CASSLDSPGQYF
>TRBJ1-1|.|.|TRBV16
TGTGCCAGCAGCCAGGGGAGGAACACTGAAGCTTTCTTT
CASSQGRNTEAFF
>TRBJ2-7|TRBD1|.|TRBV6-5
TGTGCCAGCAGACCCGGGACAGGGGCCTACGAGCAGTACTTC
CASRPGTGAYEQYF
>TRBJ1-4|.|.|TRBV6-1
TGTGCCAGCAGTGAAGCGCCGGCAGGGTTATTAGAAAAACTGTTTTTT
CASSEAPAGLLEKLFF
>TRBJ2-3|TRBD2|.|TRBV29-1
TGCAGCGTTCCCCTAGCGGGGGAAGATACGCAGTATTTT
CSVPLAGEDTQYF
>TRBJ2-1|TRBD2|.|TRBV29-1
TGCAGCGTTGAAGAGATCGGCGGGAGCTCCTACAATGAGCAGTTCTTC
CSVEEIGGSSYNEQFF
>TRBJ2-3|.|once|TRBV28
TGTGCCAGCAACCAACTACGGGATACGCAGTATTTT
CASNQLRDTQYF
>TRBJ2-3|.|.|TRBV9
TGTGCCAGCAGCGTAGACGACAATACGCAGTATTTT
CASSVDDNTQYF
>TRBJ1-4|.|.|TRBV5-1
TGCGCCAGCAGCTTGGGGTCGGTCAGCAATGAAAAACTGTTTTTT
CASSLGSVSNEKLFF
>TRBJ1-2|TRBD1|.|TRBV5-1
TGCGCCAGCAGCGTGACAGGGGGTGGCTATGGCTACACCTTC
CASSVTGGGYGYTF
>TRBJ1-1|.|.|TRBV19
TGTGCCAGTAGTATCCAACAGAACACTGAAGCTTTCTTT
CASSIQQNTEAFF
>TRBJ2-1|TRBD2|.|TRBV5-6
TGTGCCAGCAGCCCCGGGACTAGCCAATTCTCCCAGTTCTTC
CASSPGTSQFSQFF
>TRBJ1-4|TRBD1|few|TRBV30
TGTGCCTGGAGTGTGAATTCAGGGGGTGCCGGTGAAAAACTGTTTTTT
CAWSVNSGGAGEKLFF
>TRBJ1-1|.|.|TRBV27
TGTGCCAGCAGTCCCTCTCGGCGTCACACTGAAGCTTTCTTT
CASSPSRRHTEAFF
>TRBJ2-7|TRBD1|.|TRBV27
TGTGCCAGCAGTGAGTACAGGGGGCTCTACGAGCAGTACTTC
CASSEYRGLYEQYF
>TRBJ2-7|TRBD2|.|TRBV4-1
TGCGCCAGCAGCCAAGAAGCGGGAACCTACGAGCAGTACTTC
CASSQEAGTYEQYF
>TRBJ1-4|.|once|TRBV2
TGTGCCAGCAGCCTTTGGCGGTCAACTAATGAAAAACTGTTTTTT
CASSLWRSTNEKLFF
>TRBJ2-2|TRBD1|.|TRBV9
TGTGCCAGCAGCACGCTGACAGGGTCAAGCACCGGGGAGCTGTTTTTT
CASSTLTGSSTGELFF
>TRBJ2-7|.|.|TRBV13
TGTGCCAGCAGCTCTATCCGGGAGACTTTCTACGAGCAGTACTTC
CASSSIRETFYEQYF
>TRBJ2-7|.|.|TRBV5-6
TGTGCCAGCAGCTTGGATGGACACTACGAGCAGTACTTC
CASSLDGHYEQYF
>TRBJ1-1|.|.|TRBV5-6
TGTGCCAGCAGCCCCGGGCCTGGAGGGATCGAAGCTTTCTTT
CASSPGPGGIEAFF
>TRBJ2-3|TRBD2|.|TRBV30
TGTGCCTGGAGGCCCCCTAGCGGCATACTCCTGGGAGATACGCAGTATTTT
CAWRPPSGILLGDTQYF
>TRBJ2-3|TRBD2|.|TRBV29-1
TGCAGCGTTGGCGCTTCTGGCGGGGGGGTCATAGATACGCAGTATTTT
CSVGASGGGVIDTQYF
>TRBJ2-2|TRBD2|.|TRBV5-1
TGCGCCAGCAGCGCTCAGCGGGGTAACTTGGGCACCGGGGAGCTGTTTTTT
CASSAQRGNLGTGELFF
>TRBJ2-3|.|.|TRBV18
TGTGCCAGCTCACCCGACGGGAAGTTTGTTACGCAGTATTTT
CASSPDGKFVTQYF
>TRBJ1-5|.|.|TRBV15
TGTGCCACCAGGTACGGCAGGGGATTTAGCAATCAGCCCCAGCATTTT
CATRYGRGFSNQPQHF
>TRBJ2-3|.|once|TRBV15
TGTGCCACCAGCACCGAGGGAGGAGATACGCAGTATTTT
CATSTEGGDTQYF
>TRBJ1-2|.|.|TRBV21-1
TGTGCCAGCAGAGTTACCTCCCGCCCAACCCGACACTATGGCTACACCTTC
CASRVTSRPTRHYGYTF
>TRBJ2-3|TRBD2|.|TRBV11-2
TGTGCCAGCAGCTTAGACGGGGCGGGAGCGAGAGATACGCAGTATTTT
CASSLDGAGARDTQYF
>TRBJ1-2|TRBD1|.|TRBV7-3
TGTGCCAGCAGCTTGACAGGGGTCCATGGCTACACCTTC
CASSLTGVHGYTF
>TRBJ1-5|.|.|TRBV2
TGTGCCAGCAGTGGAAACGTAGATCAGCCCCAGCATTTT
CASSGNVDQPQHF
>TRBJ1-5|TRBD1|once|TRBV27
TGTGCCAGCAGTTTGACAGGGGGAGGCCAGCCCCAGCATTTT
CASSLTGGGQPQHF
>TRBJ2-7|.|.|TRBV6-5
TGTGCCAGCAGCAACAAACCGGACGGATCCTACGAGCAATACTTC
CASSNKPDGSYEQYF
>TRBJ2-7|.|.|TRBV6-6
TGTGCCGCTTGGGCAGGGAAGTACGAGCAGTACTTC
CAAWAGKYEQYF
>TRBJ1-2|.|.|TRBV19
TGTGCCAGTAGTATAGAACCCGCGAGGAACTATGGCTACACCTTC
CASSIEPARNYGYTF
>TRBJ2-7|.|.|TRBV5-6
TGTGCCAGCAGCTCAAAACTGGGGGAGCAGTACTTC
CASSSKLGEQYF